Listed below are T cell receptor beta chains from one sample, sequenced in a study of cytotoxic CD8 clonotypes in ibrutinib-treated CLL. Method: immunoSEQ multiplex PCR; TCRdb's copy keeps in-frame clones and lacks some. The top ten hold under 9.5% of the sample, which has tens of thousands of clones, 75% to 85% seen once. The sequencing here drew on PBMCs, taken after 24 months of ibrutinib treatment. These receptors originate from a human donor with chronic lymphocytic leukemia. Both conserved end residues are part of each CDR3. The D gene is left open where the match is weak. The size field is filled for only some rows; it gives once, few, many or a size class.

d_gene: TRBD1; v_gene: TRBV5-4; j_gene: TRBJ2-2; abundance: few; CDR3nt: TGTGCCAGCAGTACCGGGGACAGGCGCACCGGGGAGCTGTTTTTT; CDR3aa: CASSTGDRRTGELFF
d_gene: NA; v_gene: TRBV7-2; j_gene: TRBJ2-2; abundance: few; CDR3nt: TGTGCCAGCAGCCCCCGGGGGAACACCGGGGAGCTGTTTTTT; CDR3aa: CASSPRGNTGELFF
d_gene: NA; v_gene: TRBV11-2; j_gene: TRBJ1-6; abundance: NA; CDR3nt: TGTGCCAGCAGCTTATCCAGGGACAATTCACCCCTCCACTTT; CDR3aa: CASSLSRDNSPLHF
d_gene: NA; v_gene: TRBV19; j_gene: TRBJ2-7; abundance: NA; CDR3nt: TGTGCCAGTAGTATCAGGGACACAAAAGTCTACGAGCAGTACTTC; CDR3aa: CASSIRDTKVYEQYF
d_gene: TRBD2; v_gene: TRBV6-5; j_gene: TRBJ2-7; abundance: NA; CDR3nt: TGTGCCAGCAGTGACCCCGGGACTAGCTACGAGCAGTACTTC; CDR3aa: CASSDPGTSYEQYF
d_gene: TRBD1; v_gene: TRBV6-5; j_gene: TRBJ2-5; abundance: NA; CDR3nt: TGTGCCAGCAGAGAAAACAGGGGGGTGCAGACCCAGTACTTC; CDR3aa: CASRENRGVQTQYF
d_gene: NA; v_gene: TRBV7-2; j_gene: TRBJ1-5; abundance: NA; CDR3nt: TGTGCCAGCAGCGCCTTTTCGGGACCCATGGCGCCCCAGCATTTT; CDR3aa: CASSAFSGPMAPQHF
d_gene: TRBD2; v_gene: TRBV25-1; j_gene: TRBJ2-1; abundance: NA; CDR3nt: TGTGCCAGCATAGCGGGGGGGATACACAATGAGCAGTTCTTC; CDR3aa: CASIAGGIHNEQFF
d_gene: NA; v_gene: TRBV5-1; j_gene: TRBJ2-7; abundance: NA; CDR3nt: TGCGCCAGCAGCTTGGGGACCGTCAACGAGCAGTACTTC; CDR3aa: CASSLGTVNEQYF
d_gene: NA; v_gene: TRBV20-1; j_gene: TRBJ2-1; abundance: NA; CDR3nt: TGCAGTGCTAGAGATAGGGGGGTTTTGTTCTTC; CDR3aa: CSARDRGVLFF
d_gene: TRBD2; v_gene: TRBV19; j_gene: TRBJ2-5; abundance: once; CDR3nt: TGTGCCAGTAGTCCGAGGACTAGCGGAGGGGAGACCCAGTACTTC; CDR3aa: CASSPRTSGGETQYF
d_gene: NA; v_gene: TRBV19; j_gene: TRBJ2-1; abundance: NA; CDR3nt: TGTGCCAGTAGTAAGACAGGGGAGGGCTCCTACAATGAGCAGTTCTTC; CDR3aa: CASSKTGEGSYNEQFF
d_gene: NA; v_gene: TRBV7-3; j_gene: TRBJ2-2; abundance: NA; CDR3nt: TGTGCCAGCAGCTTATTTGACGGCGGGGAGCTGTTTTTT; CDR3aa: CASSLFDGGELFF
d_gene: NA; v_gene: TRBV11-3; j_gene: TRBJ1-1; abundance: NA; CDR3nt: TGTGCCAGCAGCTTATCGGGTTACACTGAAGCTTTCTTT; CDR3aa: CASSLSGYTEAFF
d_gene: NA; v_gene: TRBV7-9; j_gene: TRBJ1-5; abundance: NA; CDR3nt: TGTGCCAGCAGCTTAGGAGCTAATAGCAATCAGCCCCAGCATTTT; CDR3aa: CASSLGANSNQPQHF
d_gene: NA; v_gene: TRBV7-3; j_gene: TRBJ1-3; abundance: NA; CDR3nt: TGTGCCAGCAGCCAAACGGGGGGCAAGTCTGGAAACACCATATATTTT; CDR3aa: CASSQTGGKSGNTIYF
d_gene: NA; v_gene: TRBV25-1; j_gene: TRBJ1-2; abundance: few; CDR3nt: TGTGCCAGCAGCCATGGTGGAAAGGGCTACACCTTC; CDR3aa: CASSHGGKGYTF
d_gene: NA; v_gene: TRBV27; j_gene: TRBJ1-1; abundance: NA; CDR3nt: TGTGCCAGCAGTTTTAGGAGGGGACTGGGCACTGAAGCTTTCTTT; CDR3aa: CASSFRRGLGTEAFF
d_gene: NA; v_gene: TRBV6-1; j_gene: TRBJ2-1; abundance: NA; CDR3nt: TGTGCCAGCCAGGAGGAGAACAATGAGCAGTTCTTC; CDR3aa: CASQEENNEQFF
d_gene: NA; v_gene: TRBV6-1; j_gene: TRBJ1-6; abundance: NA; CDR3nt: TGTGCCAGCAGTCTCAGACAGGACGGTAATTCACCCCTCCACTTT; CDR3aa: CASSLRQDGNSPLHF
d_gene: TRBD1; v_gene: TRBV7-6; j_gene: TRBJ2-5; abundance: NA; CDR3nt: TGTGCCAGCAGCCAAGAGGGACAGGGAGGAGAGACCCAGTACTTC; CDR3aa: CASSQEGQGGETQYF
d_gene: NA; v_gene: TRBV6-6; j_gene: TRBJ2-7; abundance: NA; CDR3nt: TGTGCCAGCAGAAAAGCCTACGAGCAGTACTTC; CDR3aa: CASRKAYEQYF
d_gene: NA; v_gene: TRBV4-1; j_gene: TRBJ2-7; abundance: NA; CDR3nt: TGCGCCAGCAGCCAAGAGATTCTCGGGGGAGGCCTGCACTACGAGCAGTACTTC; CDR3aa: CASSQEILGGGLHYEQYF
d_gene: NA; v_gene: TRBV5-1; j_gene: TRBJ2-3; abundance: NA; CDR3nt: TGCGCCAGCAGCTTGCTTAGCGAAGGCGATTATACGCAGTATTTT; CDR3aa: CASSLLSEGDYTQYF
d_gene: NA; v_gene: TRBV5-4; j_gene: TRBJ1-3; abundance: few; CDR3nt: TGTGCCAGCAGCCCGACACTGAGTTCTGGAAACACCATATATTTT; CDR3aa: CASSPTLSSGNTIYF
d_gene: NA; v_gene: TRBV15; j_gene: TRBJ2-3; abundance: NA; CDR3nt: TGTGCCACCAGCAGAGATAGGAGCGCAGATACGCAGTATTTT; CDR3aa: CATSRDRSADTQYF
d_gene: NA; v_gene: TRBV11-2; j_gene: TRBJ2-5; abundance: NA; CDR3nt: TGTGCCAGCAGCCATACGGGAGACAGAAAGTACTTC; CDR3aa: CASSHTGDRKYF
d_gene: TRBD2; v_gene: TRBV29-1; j_gene: TRBJ2-3; abundance: NA; CDR3nt: TGCAGCGTTGAAACCGAGACTAGCTATGCAGATACGCAGTATTTT; CDR3aa: CSVETETSYADTQYF
d_gene: TRBD1; v_gene: TRBV10-3; j_gene: TRBJ1-2; abundance: NA; CDR3nt: TGTGCCATCAGTGAGCAGGCAGGGGGCGAGTTCACCTTC; CDR3aa: CAISEQAGGEFTF
d_gene: TRBD1; v_gene: TRBV27; j_gene: TRBJ1-5; abundance: once; CDR3nt: TGTGCCAGCAGTCCTGGACAGGGGGCGCGGGCGGGGCAGCCCCAGCATTTT; CDR3aa: CASSPGQGARAGQPQHF
d_gene: NA; v_gene: TRBV6-6; j_gene: TRBJ1-4; abundance: NA; CDR3nt: TGTGCCAGCGAAGTAGCAACTAATGAAAAACTGTTTTTT; CDR3aa: CASEVATNEKLFF
d_gene: TRBD1; v_gene: TRBV7-9; j_gene: TRBJ1-2; abundance: once; CDR3nt: TGTGCCAGCAGCTTAGCTGTGGGACAGGGCTATGGCTACACCTTC; CDR3aa: CASSLAVGQGYGYTF
d_gene: NA; v_gene: TRBV19; j_gene: TRBJ2-6; abundance: NA; CDR3nt: TGTGCCAGTAGTATAGTGAGGTTATCTGGGGCCAACGTCCTGACTTTC; CDR3aa: CASSIVRLSGANVLTF
d_gene: TRBD1; v_gene: TRBV18; j_gene: TRBJ1-1; abundance: NA; CDR3nt: TGTGCCAGCTCACCATGGGAGGGGGCGAGGGAAGAGGGGAACACTGAAGCTTTCTTT; CDR3aa: CASSPWEGAREEGNTEAFF
d_gene: TRBD1; v_gene: TRBV15; j_gene: TRBJ1-4; abundance: NA; CDR3nt: TGTGCCACCAGCGAGGGGACAGGGGGAACTAATGAAAAACTGTTTTTT; CDR3aa: CATSEGTGGTNEKLFF
d_gene: NA; v_gene: TRBV6-5; j_gene: TRBJ2-5; abundance: NA; CDR3nt: TGTGCCAGCAGCCAAACCGGAGAGACCCAGTACTTC; CDR3aa: CASSQTGETQYF
d_gene: NA; v_gene: TRBV7-6; j_gene: TRBJ2-5; abundance: NA; CDR3nt: TGTGCCAGCAGCTCTGAATGGTCTCTACTAGGGGAGACCCAGTACTTC; CDR3aa: CASSSEWSLLGETQYF
d_gene: TRBD1; v_gene: TRBV28; j_gene: TRBJ2-7; abundance: NA; CDR3nt: TGTGCCAGCAGTTTTTTTCCTCGGCAGGGGGTTTCCCTCTCCTACGAGCAGTACTTC; CDR3aa: CASSFFPRQGVSLSYEQYF
d_gene: NA; v_gene: TRBV12-5; j_gene: TRBJ2-5; abundance: NA; CDR3nt: TGTGCTAGTCTAATGGCAGGGCAAGAGACCCAGTACTTC; CDR3aa: CASLMAGQETQYF
d_gene: TRBD1; v_gene: TRBV13; j_gene: TRBJ2-5; abundance: NA; CDR3nt: TGTGCCAGCAGCTCCTACCAGGGGGCGGGTGAGACCCAGTACTTC; CDR3aa: CASSSYQGAGETQYF
d_gene: TRBD1; v_gene: TRBV6-5; j_gene: TRBJ1-5; abundance: NA; CDR3nt: TGTGCCAGCAGTCCGGGACAGGGGGCGAGGCAGCCCCAGCATTTT; CDR3aa: CASSPGQGARQPQHF
d_gene: NA; v_gene: TRBV13; j_gene: TRBJ1-2; abundance: NA; CDR3nt: TGTGCCAGCAGCTCAAGAGGTCTTGGCTACACCTTC; CDR3aa: CASSSRGLGYTF
d_gene: NA; v_gene: TRBV6-1; j_gene: TRBJ2-2; abundance: NA; CDR3nt: TGTGCCAGCTCCGTCGGGACAAACACCGGGGAGCTGTTTTTT; CDR3aa: CASSVGTNTGELFF
d_gene: NA; v_gene: TRBV10-3; j_gene: TRBJ1-6; abundance: NA; CDR3nt: TGTGCCATCACCGGGAATCGAAGTAATTCACCCCTCCACTTT; CDR3aa: CAITGNRSNSPLHF
d_gene: NA; v_gene: TRBV21-1; j_gene: TRBJ2-5; abundance: NA; CDR3nt: TGTGCCAGCAGCAAACGGACGGGACAGGGGGACCAAGAGACCCAGTACTTC; CDR3aa: CASSKRTGQGDQETQYF
d_gene: NA; v_gene: TRBV18; j_gene: TRBJ2-6; abundance: NA; CDR3nt: TGTGCCAGCTCACCACAGGGCTCTGGGGCCAACGTCCTGACTTTC; CDR3aa: CASSPQGSGANVLTF
d_gene: NA; v_gene: TRBV11-2; j_gene: TRBJ2-7; abundance: NA; CDR3nt: TGTGCCAGCAGCCTCGGAGGCTCCTACGAGCAGTACTTC; CDR3aa: CASSLGGSYEQYF
d_gene: NA; v_gene: TRBV7-8; j_gene: TRBJ2-7; abundance: once; CDR3nt: TGTGCCAGCAGCTTAGCGGCGAAGAAAGGGTGGGAGCAGTACTTC; CDR3aa: CASSLAAKKGWEQYF
d_gene: NA; v_gene: TRBV7-9; j_gene: TRBJ1-1; abundance: NA; CDR3nt: TGTGCCAGCAGCTTAGGGGGGTCGTCGAACACTGAAGCTTTCTTT; CDR3aa: CASSLGGSSNTEAFF
d_gene: NA; v_gene: TRBV6-5; j_gene: TRBJ2-7; abundance: NA; CDR3nt: TGTGCCACCAAAGGGACATATTACGAGCAGTACTTC; CDR3aa: CATKGTYYEQYF